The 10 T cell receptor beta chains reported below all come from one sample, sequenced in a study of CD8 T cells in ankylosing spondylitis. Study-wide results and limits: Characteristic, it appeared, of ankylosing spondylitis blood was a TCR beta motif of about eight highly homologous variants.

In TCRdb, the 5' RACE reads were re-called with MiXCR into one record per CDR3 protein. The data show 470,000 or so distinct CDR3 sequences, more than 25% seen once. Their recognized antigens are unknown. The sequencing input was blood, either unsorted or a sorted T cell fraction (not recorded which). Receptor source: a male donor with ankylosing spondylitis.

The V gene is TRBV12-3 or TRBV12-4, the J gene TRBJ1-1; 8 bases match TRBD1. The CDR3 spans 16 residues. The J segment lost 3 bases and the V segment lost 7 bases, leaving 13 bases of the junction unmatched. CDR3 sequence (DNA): TGTGCCAGCATACGTCCGGGGGACAGGCTGGACACTGAAGCTTTCTTT. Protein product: CASIRPGDRLDTEAFF.

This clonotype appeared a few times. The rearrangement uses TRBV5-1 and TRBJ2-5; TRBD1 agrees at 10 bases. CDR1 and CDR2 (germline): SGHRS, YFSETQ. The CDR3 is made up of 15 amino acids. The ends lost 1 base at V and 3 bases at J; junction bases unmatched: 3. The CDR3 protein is CASSLYGTGEETQYF. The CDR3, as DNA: TGCGCCAGCAGCTTGTATGGGACAGGGGAAGAGACCCAGTACTTC.

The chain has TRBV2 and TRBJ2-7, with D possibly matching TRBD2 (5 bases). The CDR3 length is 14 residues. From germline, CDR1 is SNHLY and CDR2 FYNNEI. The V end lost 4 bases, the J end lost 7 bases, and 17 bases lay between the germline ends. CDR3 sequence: CASSVRRGSEEQYF. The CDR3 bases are TGTGCCAGCAGTGTCCGCCGGGGTTCGGAGGAGCAGTACTTC.

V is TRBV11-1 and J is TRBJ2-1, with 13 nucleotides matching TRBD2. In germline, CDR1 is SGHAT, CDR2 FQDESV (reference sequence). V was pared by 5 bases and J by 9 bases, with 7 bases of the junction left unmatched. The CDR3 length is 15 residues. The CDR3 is CASSLTSGRAPEQFF. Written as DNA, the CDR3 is TGTGCCAGCAGCCTAACTAGCGGGAGGGCCCCTGAGCAGTTCTTC.

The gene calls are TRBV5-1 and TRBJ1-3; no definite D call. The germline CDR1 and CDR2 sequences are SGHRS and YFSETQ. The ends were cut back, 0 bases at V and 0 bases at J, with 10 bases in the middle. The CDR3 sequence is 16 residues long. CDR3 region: CASSLGQFDSGNTIYF. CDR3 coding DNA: TGCGCCAGCAGCTTGGGACAATTCGACTCTGGAAACACCATATATTTT.

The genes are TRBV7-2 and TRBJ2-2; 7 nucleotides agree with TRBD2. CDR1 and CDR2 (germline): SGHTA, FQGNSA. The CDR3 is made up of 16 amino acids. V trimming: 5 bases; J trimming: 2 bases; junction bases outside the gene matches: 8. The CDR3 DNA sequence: TGTGCCAGCAGCCGAAGACTAGCCGACAACACCGGGGAGCTGTTTTTT. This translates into CASSRRLADNTGELFF.

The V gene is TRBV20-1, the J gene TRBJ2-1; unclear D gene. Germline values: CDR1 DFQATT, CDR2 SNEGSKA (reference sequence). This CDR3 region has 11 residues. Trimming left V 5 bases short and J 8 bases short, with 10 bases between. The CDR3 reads CSAAALDEQFF. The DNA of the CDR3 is TGCAGTGCTGCAGCCCTGGATGAGCAGTTCTTC.

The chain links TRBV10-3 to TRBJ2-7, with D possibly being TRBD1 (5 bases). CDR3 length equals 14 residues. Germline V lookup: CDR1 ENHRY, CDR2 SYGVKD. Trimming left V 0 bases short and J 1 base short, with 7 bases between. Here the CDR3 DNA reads TGTGCCATCAGTGAGTCCGACAGTTCCTACGAGCAGTACGTC. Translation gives CAISESDSSYEQYV.

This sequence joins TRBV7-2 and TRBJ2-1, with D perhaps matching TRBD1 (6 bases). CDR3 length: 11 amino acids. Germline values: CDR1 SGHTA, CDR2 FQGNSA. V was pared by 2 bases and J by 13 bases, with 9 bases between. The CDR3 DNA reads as TGTGCCAGCAGCTTAAGGGGACAACAGTTCTTC. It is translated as CASSLRGQQFF.

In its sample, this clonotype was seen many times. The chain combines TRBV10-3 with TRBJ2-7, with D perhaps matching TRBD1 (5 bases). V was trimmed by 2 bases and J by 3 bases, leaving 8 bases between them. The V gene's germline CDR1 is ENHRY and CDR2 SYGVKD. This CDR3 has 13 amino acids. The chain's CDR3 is CAISENQGYEQYV. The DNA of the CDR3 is TGTGCCATCAGTGAGAATCAGGGCTACGAGCAGTACGTC.